This T cell receptor (beta chain) was identified in a study of glioma-infiltrating T cells. About the research overall: Samples included WHO grade II oligodendrogliomas or astrocytomas and initial-diagnosis grade IV glioblastomas. Glioma patients had dexamethasone for six or fewer days before surgery. Study results and limitations: Gliomas, especially low-grade, showed above-expected tissue-blood divergence; non-neoplastic patients showed below.

The CDR3 runs 17 residues. Germline CDR1 reads MNHEY; CDR2 reads SVGAGI. As to this clonotype: Antigen unknown. The junction departs from germline at one end; a sequencing error may be responsible.

TCR alpha and beta CDR3 regions were amplified from RNA using iRepertoire nested multiplex PCR. TCRdb fed the multiplex PCR reads into MiXCR, producing one record per CDR3 protein. The sample records a few hundred thousand distinct CDR3 sequences, approximately 42% being singletons. The TCR sequence derives from a human donor with low-grade glioma or glioblastoma, undergoing nonglioma brain surgery, or in good health (not recorded which). V usage is TRBV6-5 and J usage is TRBJ2-5, with 9 bases aligning to TRBD2. The specimen sequenced was glioma tissue, nonneoplastic brain tissue, or PBMCs (not recorded which). The CDR3 coding sequence is TGTGCCAGCAGCTTACCACCGACTAGCGGCAGGGGAGAGACCCAGTGCTTC. It codes for CASSLPPTSGRGETQCF.